These 19 T cell receptor beta chains were sequenced from one sample in a study of circulating tumor DNA in untreated peripheral T-cell lymphoma. Profiled with immunoSEQ multiplex PCR; TCRdb holds only in-frame clones, not every one. The sample comprises some 7,000 clones, 62% of which are singletons, and under 60% rests with the top ten. Specimen: tumor tissue. The receptors were gathered from a human donor with peripheral T-cell lymphoma.

The J gene is TRBJ2-2, the V gene TRBV29-1; the match to TRBD2 covers 9 bases. The length of the CDR3 is 14 residues. Germline V gene sequence: CDR1 SQVTM, CDR2 ANQGSEA. The CDR3 here is CLGTWREGPGELFF. For the CDR3, the DNA is TGCCTAGGGACTTGGCGGGAGGGCCCCGGGGAGCTGTTTTTT.

The rearrangement links TRBV7-5 to TRBJ2-1; TRBD1 is taken as the D call from the table, unchecked against the DNA. TRBV7-5 is labeled a pseudogene. CDR3 size: 15 residues. In DNA, the CDR3 is TGTGCCAGCAGCTTAGGCAGGGGACACTACAATGAGCAGTTCTTC. Translation: CASSLGRGHYNEQFF.

This clone was seen once. V is TRBV9 and J is TRBJ1-2; no firm D call. CDR1 SGDLS and CDR2 YYNGEE come from the germline V gene. Deletions cut 4 bases from V and 7 bases from J, with 14 bases between. This CDR3 has 13 residues. The CDR3 is CASSLRETSGYTF. The CDR3 bases are TGTGCCAGCAGCCTGAGAGAAACAAGTGGCTACACCTTC. Full variable domain (rest looked up from reference TRBV9 and TRBJ1-2): DSGVTQTPKHLITATGQRVTLRCSPRSGDLSVYWYQQSLDQGLQFLIQYYNGEERAKGNILERFSAQQFPDLHSELNLSSLELGDSALYFCASSLRETSGYTFGSGTRLTVV.

The chain combines TRBV19 with TRBJ1-1; the D gene is possibly TRBD1 (6 bases). V shed 9 bases and J shed 0 bases, with 14 bases lying between them. The germline V gene encodes CDR1 LNHDA and CDR2 SQIVND (reference sequence). The CDR3 is made up of 14 amino acids. For the CDR3, the DNA is TGTGCCAGCAGTCGGGGGGCTTTGAACACTGAAGCTTTCTTT. Translation: CASSRGALNTEAFF.

This clone was observed a handful of times. The J gene is TRBJ1-2, the V gene TRBV19, with D possibly matching TRBD1 (5 bases). The CDR3 is made up of 17 amino acids. Germline V gives CDR1 LNHDA, CDR2 SQIVND (reference sequence). V lost 6 bases and J lost 0, with 20 bases in between. CDR3 sequence: CASSARGEDFANYGYTF. The DNA for the CDR3 is TGTGCCAGTAGCGCCCGGGGGGAGGATTTCGCTAACTATGGCTACACCTTC.

In its sample, this clone was seen once. The chain uses TRBV1 and TRBJ2-1. TRBV1 represents a pseudogene. The CDR3 sequence is 15 residues long. CDR3 loop: CASSRRQVTYNEQFF. CDR3 nucleotides: TGCGCCAGCAGCAGACGGCAAGTGACCTACAATGAGCAGTTCTTC.

This CDR3 is CASSWTETQETQYF. In nucleotides, the CDR3 is TGTGCCAGCAGCTGGACAGAAACCCAAGAGACCCAGTACTTC. The chain links TRBV11-3 to TRBJ2-5; possibly TRBD1 for D (6 bases). Per the germline V gene, CDR1 is SGHNT and CDR2 is YENEEA. The CDR3 contains 14 residues. V shed 4 bases and J shed 1 base, with 10 bases lying between them.

Only a few counts were recorded for this clone. V and J are TRBV29-1 and TRBJ2-1; the match to TRBD2 covers 9 bases. The germline gives CDR1 SQVTM, CDR2 ANQGSEA. The CDR3 extends over 14 amino acids. Trimming removed 5 bases from V and 9 bases from J; junction bases left unmatched: 11. CDR3: CSVRAGGPLVEQFF. CDR3 sequence (DNA): TGCAGCGTTAGGGCGGGGGGGCCGTTGGTTGAGCAGTTCTTC.

In this sample, this clone turned up a few times. The J gene is TRBJ2-7, the V gene TRBV19; D is possibly TRBD1 (6 bases). V lost 4 bases to trimming and J lost 1 base, with 8 bases between them. This CDR3 is 13 amino acids long. CDR1 is LNHDA, CDR2 SQIVND, per germline (reference sequence). CDR3 sequence: CASSRDISYEQYF. The CDR3 DNA reads TGTGCCAGTAGTAGGGACATTTCCTACGAGCAGTACTTC.

The V and J genes are TRBV19 and TRBJ1-2; D gene uncertain. The length of the CDR3 is 12 residues. V gave up 6 bases and J gave up 4 bases, with 9 bases separating them. The germline V gene encodes CDR1 LNHDA and CDR2 SQIVND (reference sequence). CDR3 residues: CASREEIYGYTF. CDR3 sequence (DNA): TGTGCCAGTAGGGAGGAGATCTATGGCTACACCTTC.

The chain carries TRBV6-7 and TRBJ1-5; D perhaps matches TRBD1 (6 bases). TRBV6-7 is known as an ORF, though its function is uncertain. This CDR3 has 17 amino acids. V was clipped by 7 bases and J by 0 bases, with 19 bases between them. Here the CDR3 reads CASTRGAISFSNQPQHF. Here the CDR3 DNA reads TGTGCCAGCACCCGGGGGGCAATTAGCTTTAGCAATCAGCCCCAGCATTTT.

This chain connects TRBV5-1 to TRBJ1-4; D gene uncertain. There are 16 residues in the CDR3. Trimming pared 4 bases from V and 0 bases from J, leaving 13 bases between. In germline, CDR1 is SGHRS, CDR2 YFSETQ. Here the CDR3 reads CASSMRDVTTNEKLFF. In nucleotides, the CDR3 is TGCGCCAGCAGCATGCGAGACGTTACAACTAATGAAAAACTGTTTTTT.

CDR3 nucleotide sequence: TGTGCCAGCAGCCAACCGGAGTTCTCTTACGAGCAGTACTTC. This sequence encodes CASSQPEFSYEQYF. The chain carries TRBV11-3 and TRBJ2-7; D is undetermined. V lost 5 bases and J lost 4, with 15 bases in between. CDR3 length equals 14 residues. CDR1 and CDR2 from the germline V gene are SGHNT and YENEEA.

This clone was seen only once. The chain is built from TRBV5-1 and TRBJ1-5, with no clear D. The germline V gene encodes CDR1 SGHRS and CDR2 YFSETQ. This CDR3 comprises 14 residues. V dropped 0 bases and J dropped 6 bases, with 10 bases sitting between them. CDR3 protein: CASSLESGVQPQHF. The CDR3 nucleotides are TGCGCCAGCAGCTTGGAGTCCGGGGTTCAGCCCCAGCATTTT.

The rearrangement joins TRBV7-6 to TRBJ2-7; TRBD1 aligns across 9 bases. V shed 3 bases and J 9 bases; nucleotides not matched to a gene: 9. CDR1 is SGHVS, CDR2 FNYEAQ, per germline. CDR3 length equals 14 residues. The CDR3 DNA reads TGTGCCAGCAGCTTGCCGGGACAGGGAACAGGGCAGTACTTC. Its protein is CASSLPGQGTGQYF.

This chain links TRBV29-1 with TRBJ1-1; the D gene is possibly TRBD1 (6 bases). This CDR3 is 13 amino acids long. Germline CDR1 is SQVTM and CDR2 is ANQGSEA. V dropped 3 bases and J dropped 4 bases, with 12 bases sitting between them. CDR3 residues: CSVDRGSGTEAFF. The CDR3 DNA follows: TGCAGCGTTGACAGGGGATCGGGCACTGAAGCTTTCTTT.

The chain carries TRBV6-8 and TRBJ1-2; D is undetermined. Germline CDR1 MNHGY, CDR2 SAAAGT. The CDR3 is made up of 14 amino acids. The V end was cut by 5 bases, the J end by 0 bases, with 10 bases between. CDR3 residues: CASSPTAANYGYTF. The DNA of the CDR3 is TGTGCCAGCAGTCCCACCGCAGCTAACTATGGCTACACCTTC.

The V and J genes are TRBV18 and TRBJ1-1, with 8 bases that match TRBD1. V lost 4 bases to trimming and J lost 3 bases; unmatched junction nucleotides: 4. CDR3 length: 14 residues. Germline V lookup: CDR1 KGHSH, CDR2 LQKENI. This CDR3 reads CASSQGQEHTEAFF. The CDR3 DNA follows: TGTGCCAGCTCACAGGGACAGGAGCACACTGAAGCTTTCTTT.

This clone was seen a handful of times. This sequence joins TRBV11-3 and TRBJ2-7; 8 nucleotides match TRBD1. The CDR3 covers 15 residues. The germline CDR1 and CDR2 sequences are SGHNT and YENEEA. Unmatched junction bases numbered 12, after V lost 5 bases and J lost 6 bases. CDR3 bases: TGTGCCAGCAGCAACCCTTCTCCAGGGGGCATCGAGCAGTACTTC. Encoded protein: CASSNPSPGGIEQYF.